A selection of T cell receptor beta chains follows, all from one sample in a study of T cell repertoires in cytomegalovirus infection. TCRdb used MiXCR to reprocess the reads, holding one entry per CDR3 protein. The sample includes 350,000 to 500,000 distinct CDR3 sequences, roughly a third of them seen just once. Sequencing was done on a sample of PBMCs. The receptor set was obtained from a human donor in good health (CMV status not recorded). Some clones in this sample may be carry-over from other donors' samples. Both conserved end residues are part of each CDR3. The D gene is left open where the match is weak. The size entry is marked missing in some rows and otherwise reads once, few, many or a size class.

TRBJ2-7 | - | TRBV14 | few | CASSQAAAGEQYF | TGTGCCAGCAGCCAAGCCGCGGCGGGTGAGCAGTACTTC
TRBJ1-1 | - | TRBV28 | - | CASSFSGLTEAFF | TGTGCCAGCAGTTTCTCAGGGTTAACTGAAGCTTTCTTT
TRBJ1-4 | - | TRBV7-9 | few | CASSQKQGWGEKLFF | TGTGCCAGCAGCCAAAAACAGGGATGGGGTGAAAAACTGTTTTTT
TRBJ1-6 | - | TRBV4-1 | - | CASSQDPGGVGNSPLHF | TGCGCCAGCAGCCAAGACCCCGGCGGGGTCGGCAATTCACCCCTCCACTTT
TRBJ2-6 | - | TRBV15 | - | CATRSAVGPDSEGANVLTF | TGTGCCACCAGAAGTGCCGTAGGACCAGACTCCGAAGGGGCCAACGTCCTGACTTTC
TRBJ2-7 | - | TRBV25-1 | many | CASSELSPGSYQQYF | TGTGCCAGCAGTGAACTTTCCCCTGGGAGCTACCAGCAGTACTTC
TRBJ1-1 | - | TRBV7-2 | - | CASSLGVTILNTEAFF | TGTGCCAGCAGCTTAGGAGTCACGATCCTGAACACTGAAGCTTTCTTT
TRBJ2-3 | - | TRBV27 | few | CASSGHTITDTQYF | TGTGCCAGCAGCGGACACACGATCACAGATACGCAGTATTTT
TRBJ1-1 | - | TRBV19 | - | CASSTRKGDVMNTEAFF | TGTGCCAGTAGTACAAGGAAAGGGGACGTCATGAACACTGAAGCTTTCTTT
TRBJ2-7 | - | TRBV7-6 | - | CASSPDSEYEQYF | TGTGCCAGCAGCCCCGACAGCGAGTACGAGCAGTACTTC
TRBJ1-2 | - | TRBV12-3/TRBV12-4 | - | CASSLGGGRRGYTF | TGTGCCAGCAGTTTAGGAGGGGGGCGAAGGGGCTACACCTTC
TRBJ1-1 | TRBD1 | TRBV20-1 | - | CSATGGVGAFF | TGCAGTGCTACAGGGGGCGTGGGAGCTTTCTTT
TRBJ2-1 | TRBD1 | TRBV2 | few | CASSVRTGGYNEQFF | TGTGCCAGCAGTGTCAGGACAGGGGGGTACAATGAGCAGTTCTTC
TRBJ1-5 | TRBD1 | TRBV12-3/TRBV12-4 | - | CASSPQGLQNSNQPQHF | TGTGCCAGCAGTCCACAGGGGCTGCAGAACAGCAATCAGCCCCAGCATTTT
TRBJ2-1 | TRBD1 | TRBV29-1 | - | CSVTGAEVRNEQFF | TGCAGCGTCACAGGGGCGGAGGTTCGGAATGAGCAGTTCTTC
TRBJ2-3 | TRBD2 | TRBV2 | - | CASSTKAGGPRTDTQYF | TGTGCCAGCAGCACAAAAGCGGGGGGGCCGAGAACAGATACGCAGTATTTT
TRBJ2-3 | TRBD1 | TRBV5-1 | - | CASSSQGAGTDTQYF | TGCGCCAGCAGCTCACAGGGGGCGGGCACAGATACGCAGTATTTT
TRBJ1-1 | TRBD1 | TRBV28 | few | CASRNTGDTEAFF | TGTGCCAGCAGAAACACAGGGGACACTGAAGCTTTCTTT
TRBJ1-1 | TRBD1 | TRBV2 | many | CASRRQQGALTEAFF | TGTGCCAGCAGAAGACAACAGGGGGCCCTCACTGAAGCTTTCTTT
TRBJ2-3 | - | TRBV12-3/TRBV12-4 | - | CASSNRGTAMSFTDTQYF | TGTGCCAGCAGTAACCGCGGGACTGCTATGTCGTTCACAGATACGCAGTATTTT
TRBJ2-7 | - | TRBV25-1 | - | CASRWIISVSDF | TGTGCCAGCAGATGGATAATTAGTGTTTCGGACTTC
TRBJ1-1 | - | TRBV5-6 | - | CASSLGDALNTEAFF | TGTGCCAGCAGCTTGGGAGACGCGCTGAACACTGAAGCTTTCTTT
TRBJ2-1 | TRBD1 | TRBV7-2 | many | CASYQGVGEQFF | TGTGCCAGTTACCAGGGGGTCGGTGAGCAGTTCTTC
TRBJ1-1 | - | TRBV2 | - | CASFHPSQEDTEAFF | TGTGCCAGCTTCCATCCCTCCCAGGAGGACACTGAAGCTTTCTTT
TRBJ1-3 | - | TRBV7-9 | many | CASSFGGTGNTIYF | TGTGCCAGCAGCTTCGGGGGAACTGGAAACACCATATATTTT
TRBJ2-2 | TRBD1 | TRBV12-5 | few | CASGFGSTGARDTGELFF | TGTGCTAGTGGTTTTGGTTCGACAGGGGCTCGAGACACCGGGGAGCTGTTTTTT
TRBJ2-7 | - | TRBV6-5 | few | CASSYSEVATYEQYF | TGTGCCAGCAGTTACTCGGAAGTTGCAACCTACGAGCAGTACTTC
TRBJ2-1 | TRBD2 | TRBV6-2/TRBV6-3 | - | CATTRTSGGARSYNEQFF | TGTGCCACCACCCGGACTAGCGGGGGGGCAAGGTCCTACAATGAGCAGTTCTTC
TRBJ2-1 | TRBD2 | TRBV11-3 | many | CASSLGRGATNEQFF | TGTGCCAGCAGCTTAGGGCGGGGGGCGACCAATGAGCAGTTCTTC
TRBJ2-4 | TRBD2 | TRBV5-4 | - | CASSVLAGDGIQYF | TGTGCCAGCAGCGTACTAGCGGGGGATGGCATTCAGTACTTC
TRBJ1-4 | - | TRBV12-3/TRBV12-4 | - | CSSSPPGSQNEKLFF | TGTTCCAGCAGCCCCCCAGGCAGCCAGAATGAAAAACTGTTTTTT
TRBJ2-1 | TRBD1 | TRBV7-6 | once | CASFLPPDRGSYNEQFF | TGTGCCAGCTTCTTACCCCCGGACAGGGGGTCCTACAATGAGCAGTTCTTC
TRBJ2-1 | TRBD2 | TRBV7-9 | - | CVSSLVGGGGPSSYNEQFF | TGTGTCAGCAGCTTAGTGGGGGGGGGTGGGCCGAGCTCCTACAATGAGCAGTTCTTC
TRBJ2-1 | - | TRBV28 | - | CASSYREKGPPYNEQFF | TGTGCCAGCAGTTATAGAGAGAAGGGACCGCCGTACAATGAGCAGTTCTTC
TRBJ1-1 | - | TRBV6-2/TRBV6-3 | - | CASSFQASSATEAFF | TGTGCCAGCAGTTTCCAGGCCTCCTCGGCCACTGAAGCTTTCTTT
TRBJ2-5 | - | TRBV6-2/TRBV6-3 | many | CASSGGAEETQYF | TGTGCCAGCAGCGGGGGAGCAGAAGAGACCCAGTACTTC
TRBJ2-7 | - | TRBV4-1 | few | CASSQDFSPGAGPSRDEQYF | TGCGCCAGCAGCCAAGATTTCTCCCCAGGGGCCGGACCTTCCCGGGACGAGCAGTACTTC
TRBJ2-7 | TRBD2 | TRBV6-1 | - | CASSYVGSSGSTYEQYF | TGTGCCAGCAGTTACGTGGGGTCTAGCGGGAGTACCTACGAGCAGTACTTC
TRBJ2-7 | TRBD1 | TRBV5-4 | - | CASSRSGTGSYEQYF | TGTGCCAGCAGCCGGTCCGGGACAGGGTCCTACGAGCAGTACTTC
TRBJ1-1 | - | TRBV6-5 | few | CASRQKGSFQGSNTEAFF | TGTGCCAGCAGGCAAAAGGGTTCGTTTCAGGGATCGAACACTGAAGCTTTCTTT
TRBJ2-5 | - | TRBV7-9 | - | CASSRAEQETQSF | TGTGCCAGCAGCCGGGCGGAGCAAGAGACCCAGTCCTTC
TRBJ1-3 | - | TRBV19 | - | CASSIADRSSGNTIYF | TGTGCCAGTAGTATCGCGGACAGATCATCTGGAAACACCATATATTTT
TRBJ2-4 | - | TRBV27 | - | CASSLEAHSGTSYF | TGTGCCAGCAGTTTGGAGGCTCACTCCGGGACTTCGTACTTC
TRBJ1-5 | TRBD1 | TRBV10-3 | few | CAANDRAFNQPQHF | TGTGCCGCCAACGACAGGGCCTTCAATCAGCCCCAGCATTTT
TRBJ2-1 | - | TRBV6-1 | many | CASSELGNEQFF | TGTGCCAGCAGTGAATTGGGGAATGAGCAGTTCTTC
TRBJ2-7 | TRBD1 | TRBV7-6 | many | CASNKGGAGDRSTF | TGTGCCAGCAACAAGGGGGGCGCAGGGGACAGGTCCACCTTC
TRBJ2-3 | - | TRBV7-2 | many | CASSTRHSGITDTQYF | TGTGCCAGCAGCACTAGGCATAGCGGAATCACAGATACGCAGTATTTT
TRBJ2-1 | TRBD2 | TRBV4-2 | many | CASSQSLAGADEQFF | TGTGCCAGCAGCCAAAGCCTAGCGGGGGCGGATGAGCAGTTCTTC
TRBJ2-5 | - | TRBV7-8 | many | CASSITRTVLQETQYF | TGTGCCAGCAGCATAACACGGACAGTTCTCCAAGAGACCCAGTACTTC
TRBJ1-2 | TRBD1 | TRBV7-6 | once | CASGSGTGYGYTF | TGTGCCAGCGGCTCCGGGACAGGGTATGGCTACACCTTC